Listed below are T cell receptor beta chains from one sample, sequenced in a study of identical twins. TCRdb re-derived calls from the 5' RACE reads in MiXCR, one entry per CDR3 protein. Of hundreds of thousands of distinct CDR3 sequences detected, roughly 18% appear once; the ten largest clones hold around 13%. This sample was also put to use in a study of T cells expressing NK-cell markers.

The source material was PBMCs. These receptors were collected from a woman aged 18-35 years in good health. The CDR3 runs from the conserved cysteine through the conserved F or W. A D gene is named only where the DNA matches it firmly. Size values are once, few and many counts, or a class for expanded clones, and some rows have none.

D	size	V	J	CDR3	DNA
.	few	TRBV5-5	TRBJ2-1	CASSLVFREREFF	TGTGCCAGCAGCCTGGTCTTCAGGGAGAGGGAGTTCTTC
TRBD1	few	TRBV18	TRBJ1-2	CASSRTGDYGYTF	TGTGCCAGCTCAAGGACAGGGGACTACGGCTACACCTTC
.	.	TRBV4-2	TRBJ2-2	CASSQASTGSANTGELFF	TGTGCCAGCAGCCAAGCATCCACGGGGAGCGCGAACACCGGGGAGCTGTTTTTT
.	.	TRBV10-3	TRBJ1-2	CAGAALSYGYTF	TGTGCCGGGGCAGCCCTCAGCTATGGCTACACCTTC
.	.	TRBV5-1	TRBJ1-1	CASSITPEAFF	TGCGCCAGCAGCATAACACCTGAAGCTTTCTTT
.	few	TRBV12-3/TRBV12-4	TRBJ2-7	CASSSFSTPQQYF	TGTGCCAGCAGTTCTTTCTCGACTCCGCAGCAGTACTTC
TRBD2	.	TRBV5-1	TRBJ2-1	CASSLERGGGATPHSYNEQFF	TGCGCCAGCAGCTTGGAGCGCGGCGGGGGGGCAACCCCACACTCCTACAATGAGCAGTTCTTC
.	few	TRBV11-2	TRBJ2-7	CASSLVVSVEQYF	TGTGCCAGCAGCTTAGTTGTTTCGGTGGAGCAGTACTTC
.	few	TRBV12-3/TRBV12-4	TRBJ2-1	CASLDRDRPNEQFF	TGTGCCAGCTTGGACAGAGACCGTCCCAATGAGCAGTTCTTC
TRBD2	once	TRBV2	TRBJ2-1	CASSPSRLAGGGKDEQFF	TGTGCCAGCAGTCCTAGTAGACTAGCGGGAGGGGGGAAGGATGAGCAGTTCTTC
TRBD1	.	TRBV5-1	TRBJ2-5	CASSIRLRDSQETQYF	TGCGCCAGCAGCATTCGGCTCCGGGACAGCCAAGAGACCCAGTACTTC
.	.	TRBV6-2/TRBV6-3	TRBJ2-2	CATGRAQNTGELFF	TGTGCCACCGGAAGGGCCCAAAACACCGGGGAGCTGTTTTTT
TRBD1	.	TRBV6-1	TRBJ2-1	CASRRRQGSYNEQFF	TGTGCCAGCAGAAGACGACAGGGGTCTTACAATGAGCAGTTCTTC
TRBD1	few	TRBV18	TRBJ2-7	CASFSGTGSYEQYF	TGTGCCAGCTTCTCCGGGACAGGGTCCTACGAGCAGTACTTC
.	few	TRBV29-1	TRBJ2-1	CSVLKERKVYNEQFF	TGCAGCGTCCTAAAGGAGCGTAAAGTGTACAATGAGCAGTTCTTC
.	.	TRBV7-3	TRBJ2-1	CASSASRPYNEQFF	TGTGCCAGCAGCGCTAGCCGCCCCTACAATGAGCAGTTCTTC
TRBD2	few	TRBV6-1	TRBJ2-1	CASRWTSGIPDEQFF	TGTGCCAGCAGATGGACTAGCGGGATCCCCGATGAGCAGTTCTTC
.	.	TRBV12-3/TRBV12-4	TRBJ2-7	CASSLVSPGPTSYEQYF	TGTGCCAGCAGTTTAGTATCCCCGGGACCGACCTCCTACGAGCAGTACTTC
TRBD2	.	TRBV3-1	TRBJ2-7	CASSQWGRDYYEQYF	TGTGCCAGCAGCCAATGGGGTCGGGACTACTACGAGCAGTACTTC
.	many	TRBV12-3/TRBV12-4	TRBJ1-1	CASKPADLEAFF	TGTGCCAGCAAGCCCGCCGACCTTGAAGCTTTCTTT
.	.	TRBV6-2/TRBV6-3	TRBJ1-1	CASNWDRYEGAFF	TGTGCCAGCAATTGGGACCGGTACGAAGGAGCTTTCTTT
.	.	TRBV7-9	TRBJ2-1	CAGQLGSYLNEQFF	TGTGCCGGCCAATTGGGCTCCTACCTCAATGAGCAGTTCTTC
.	few	TRBV10-3	TRBJ1-1	CAISESWGTEAFF	TGTGCCATCAGTGAGTCTTGGGGCACTGAAGCTTTCTTT
.	.	TRBV5-6	TRBJ2-1	CASSWRENNEQFF	TGTGCCAGCAGCTGGAGGGAGAACAATGAGCAGTTCTTC
.	few	TRBV20-1	TRBJ2-5	CSATGPLGRAQYF	TGCAGTGCCACAGGTCCCCTGGGGCGAGCCCAGTACTTC
.	few	TRBV6-2/TRBV6-3	TRBJ1-1	CASSYRPEAEAFF	TGTGCCAGCAGTTACCGCCCAGAGGCTGAAGCTTTCTTT
.	.	TRBV5-6	TRBJ1-5	CASSLGGANSNQPQHF	TGTGCCAGCAGCTTGGGCGGGGCTAATAGCAATCAGCCCCAGCATTTT
TRBD2	.	TRBV29-1	TRBJ2-3	CSVVSGSLYHRDTQYF	TGCAGCGTTGTGAGCGGGAGCTTATATCACAGAGATACGCAGTATTTT
TRBD1	few	TRBV29-1	TRBJ2-4	CSVDTQTQGAGRNIQYF	TGCAGCGTTGACACACAGACCCAGGGGGCTGGTCGAAACATTCAGTACTTC
TRBD2	.	TRBV15	TRBJ2-1	CATSRTSGGFYSYNEQFF	TGTGCCACCAGCAGGACTAGCGGGGGGTTCTACTCCTACAATGAGCAGTTCTTC
.	.	TRBV5-1	TRBJ2-3	CASTYGIKLPGTDTQYF	TGCGCCAGCACCTACGGCATAAAATTACCTGGCACAGATACGCAGTATTTT
.	few	TRBV27	TRBJ2-5	CASSLQRKETQYF	TGTGCCAGCAGTTTACAACGTAAAGAGACCCAGTACTTC
TRBD1	.	TRBV6-2/TRBV6-3	TRBJ2-4	CASTSDRSGVIQYF	TGTGCCAGCACCTCGGACAGGAGTGGTGTCATTCAGTACTTC
.	few	TRBV6-2/TRBV6-3	TRBJ2-7	CASSYPDGTYEQYF	TGTGCCAGCAGTTACCCGGACGGAACCTACGAGCAGTACTTC
.	few	TRBV9	TRBJ2-3	CASSVGVGVSTDTQYF	TGTGCCAGCAGCGTAGGAGTAGGAGTCAGCACAGATACGCAGTATTTT
.	few	TRBV12-3/TRBV12-4	TRBJ1-1	CASSLAATNTEAFF	TGTGCCAGCAGTTTAGCGGCGACGAACACTGAAGCTTTCTTT
.	.	TRBV5-1	TRBJ2-3	CASRTASQDTQYF	TGCGCCAGCCGTACGGCTAGCCAAGATACGCAGTATTTT
TRBD1	once	TRBV7-6	TRBJ2-7	CASSPLGQGFYEQYF	TGTGCCAGCAGTCCTCTGGGACAGGGGTTCTACGAGCAGTACTTC
TRBD1	.	TRBV7-8	TRBJ2-3	CASSLLRGRGDTQYF	TGTGCCAGCAGCTTACTCAGGGGGCGAGGAGATACGCAGTATTTT
TRBD2	few	TRBV9	TRBJ2-3	CASSVMAGGIEDTQYF	TGTGCCAGCAGCGTGATGGCGGGAGGGATCGAAGATACGCAGTATTTT